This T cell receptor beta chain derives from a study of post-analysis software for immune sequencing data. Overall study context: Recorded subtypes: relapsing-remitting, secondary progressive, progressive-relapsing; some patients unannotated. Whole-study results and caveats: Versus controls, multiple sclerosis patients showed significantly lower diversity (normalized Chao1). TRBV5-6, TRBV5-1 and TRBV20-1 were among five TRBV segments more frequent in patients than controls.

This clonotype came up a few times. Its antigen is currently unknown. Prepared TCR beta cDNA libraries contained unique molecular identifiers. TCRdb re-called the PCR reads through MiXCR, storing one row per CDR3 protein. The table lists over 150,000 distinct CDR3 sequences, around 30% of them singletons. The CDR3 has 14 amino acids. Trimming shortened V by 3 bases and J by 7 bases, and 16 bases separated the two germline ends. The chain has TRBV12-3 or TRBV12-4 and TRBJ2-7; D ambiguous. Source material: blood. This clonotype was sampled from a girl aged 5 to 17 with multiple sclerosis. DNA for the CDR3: TGTGCCAGCAGTTTCTCCCCCTCCGTTGAGGAGCAGTACTTC. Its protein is CASSFSPSVEEQYF.